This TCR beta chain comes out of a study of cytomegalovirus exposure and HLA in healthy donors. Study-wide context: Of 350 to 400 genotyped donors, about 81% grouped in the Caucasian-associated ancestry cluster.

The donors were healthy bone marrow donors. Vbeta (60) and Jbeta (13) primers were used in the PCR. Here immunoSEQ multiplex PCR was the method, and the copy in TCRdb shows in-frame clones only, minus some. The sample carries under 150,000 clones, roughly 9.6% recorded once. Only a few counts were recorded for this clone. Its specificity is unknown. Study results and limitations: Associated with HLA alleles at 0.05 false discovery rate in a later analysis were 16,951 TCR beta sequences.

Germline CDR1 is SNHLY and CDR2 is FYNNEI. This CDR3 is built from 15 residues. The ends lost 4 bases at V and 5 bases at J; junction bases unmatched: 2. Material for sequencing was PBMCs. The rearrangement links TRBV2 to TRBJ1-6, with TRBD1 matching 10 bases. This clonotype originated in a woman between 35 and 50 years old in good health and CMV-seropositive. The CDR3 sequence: CASSGTGGNNSPLHF. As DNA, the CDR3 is TGTGCCAGCAGTGGGACAGGGGGGAATAATTCACCCCTCCACTTT.